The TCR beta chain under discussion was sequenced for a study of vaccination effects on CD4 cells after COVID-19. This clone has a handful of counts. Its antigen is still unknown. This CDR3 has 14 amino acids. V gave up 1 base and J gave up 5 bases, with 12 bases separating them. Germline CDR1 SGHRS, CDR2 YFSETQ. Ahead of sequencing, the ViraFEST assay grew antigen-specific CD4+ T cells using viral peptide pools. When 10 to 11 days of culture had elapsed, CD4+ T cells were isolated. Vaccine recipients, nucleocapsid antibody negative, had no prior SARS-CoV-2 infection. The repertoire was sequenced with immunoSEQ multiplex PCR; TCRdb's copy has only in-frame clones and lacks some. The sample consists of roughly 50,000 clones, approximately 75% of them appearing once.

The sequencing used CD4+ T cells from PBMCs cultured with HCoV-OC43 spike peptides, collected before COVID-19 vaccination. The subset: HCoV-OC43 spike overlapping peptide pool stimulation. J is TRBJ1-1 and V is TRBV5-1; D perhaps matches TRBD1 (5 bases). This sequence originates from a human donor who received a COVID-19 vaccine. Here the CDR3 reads CASSLFQGGTEAFF. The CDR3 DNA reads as TGCGCCAGCAGCTTGTTTCAGGGAGGGACTGAAGCTTTCTTT.